Following are 12 T cell receptor beta chains from one sample sequenced in a study of response to subunit inactivated influenza vaccine. From the RT-PCR reads, TCRdb called clonotypes with MiXCR, one entry per CDR3 protein. Here the sample spans some 800,000 distinct CDR3 sequences, 20% to 25% being singletons. The sample in question was PBMCs from blood, obtained around 5 days after vaccination. The receptors shown here come from a man in his fifties who received an inactivated influenza vaccine.

V is TRBV5-1 and J is TRBJ2-5, with 7 bases that match TRBD2. The germline V gene has CDR1 SGHRS and CDR2 YFSETQ. Trimming at V came to 7 bases and at J to 2 bases, leaving 8 bases not matched to a gene. The CDR3 runs 14 residues. CDR3 in amino acids: CASQGGGPQETQYF. CDR3 DNA sequence: TGCGCCAGCCAGGGCGGGGGACCACAAGAGACCCAGTACTTC.

For this clonotype: This could be a read error, since a much larger clone is one nucleotide away. J is TRBJ2-3 and V is TRBV10-2; TRBD1 might be the D (6 bases). The CDR3 has 17 amino acids. Looked up from germline, CDR1 is WSHSY and CDR2 is SAAADI. The CDR3 spells CVSSDFWIQGLKNTQYF. The CDR3 region has the DNA TGCGTCAGCAGTGACTTCTGGATCCAGGGGTTGAAGAATACGCAGTATTTT.

This clonotype occurred many times. The chain recombines TRBV20-1 with TRBJ2-2; 7 nucleotides line up with TRBD1. The junction had 2 bases not matched to a gene; V was cut back by 6 bases and J by 1 base. CDR1 DFQATT and CDR2 SNEGSKA come from the germline V gene (reference sequence). The CDR3 runs to 13 residues. The CDR3: CSARTGNTGELFF. As DNA, the CDR3 is TGCAGTGCAAGGACAGGGAACACCGGGGAGCTGTTTTTT.

Many counts were recorded for this clonotype. The gene calls are TRBV4-2 and TRBJ1-2, with D uncertain. This CDR3 has 14 amino acids. Germline lookup yields CDR1 LGHNA and CDR2 YNFKEQ. The V gene lost 1 base and the J gene lost 0 bases, with 6 bases spanning the gap. The DNA for the CDR3 is TGTGCCAGCAGCCAAGTCGCGGCTAACTATGGCTACACCTTC. Amino acid sequence: CASSQVAANYGYTF.

This clonotype was observed a few times. The chain combines TRBV28 with TRBJ1-1, with D hard to call. CDR3 length: 15 residues. V was cut by 5 bases and J by 3 bases, with 16 bases left in between. Per the germline V gene, CDR1 is MDHEN and CDR2 is SYDVKM. DNA for the CDR3: TGTGCCAGCAGTCCGACTGCGCTAGACGACACTGAAGCTTTCTTT. Protein: CASSPTALDDTEAFF.

This clonotype has at least ten counts. The J gene is TRBJ2-7, the V gene TRBV25-1; tentative D call: TRBD2 (6 bases). The CDR3 runs to 13 residues. The V gene's germline CDR1 is MGHDK and CDR2 SYGVNS. V was shortened by 6 bases and J by 2 bases, with 11 bases between the two germline ends. CDR3 loop: CASREGATYEQYF. The CDR3 bases are TGTGCCAGCAGGGAGGGCGCTACCTACGAGCAGTACTTC.

This clonotype was seen repeatedly, ten times or more. The chain couples TRBV12-3 or TRBV12-4 to TRBJ2-5; possibly TRBD1 or TRBD2 for D (5 bases each). The CDR3 length is 13 residues. V was pared by 6 bases and J by 1 base, with 9 bases between. CDR3 in DNA: TGTGCCAGCAGCTATGGGACCCAAGAGACCCAGTACTTC. This sequence encodes CASSYGTQETQYF.

V is TRBV6-1 and J is TRBJ1-4, with 7 positions matching TRBD1. This CDR3 has 14 amino acids. With 6 bases clipped from V and 2 bases from J, the junction kept 3 bases outside the gene matches. Germline CDR1 reads MNHNS; CDR2 reads SASEGT. The CDR3 region has the DNA TGTGCCAGCAGAAGGGGGCACACTAATGAAAAACTGTTTTTT. Residues: CASRRGHTNEKLFF.

This clonotype was seen only a few times. The chain carries TRBV4-2 and TRBJ2-7; TRBD2 might be the D (6 bases). V lost 0 bases and J 3 bases, leaving 18 bases between the germline ends. CDR1 and CDR2 (germline): LGHNA, YNFKEQ. This CDR3 is 17 amino acids long. The CDR3 spells CASSQDRAILGGYEQYF. The CDR3 DNA reads TGTGCCAGCAGCCAAGATCGCGCGATCCTCGGGGGCTACGAGCAGTACTTC.

The rearrangement joins TRBV4-2 to TRBJ2-1; D call uncertain. Germline values: CDR1 LGHNA, CDR2 YNFKEQ. V was clipped by 4 bases and J by 13 bases, with 17 bases between them. The CDR3 totals 13 residues. In DNA form, the CDR3 reads TGTGCCAGCAGCCCCTCAGGTGAGATCTCTCAGTTCTTC. Residues: CASSPSGEISQFF.

The chain employs TRBV4-2 and TRBJ1-2; D is undetermined. Germline CDR1 is LGHNA and CDR2 is YNFKEQ. The CDR3 spans 15 residues. V shed 0 bases and J shed 7 bases, with 15 bases lying between them. In DNA form, the CDR3 reads TGTGCCAGCAGCCAAGAGTTAGGTGGCCCCTCTGGCTACACCTTC. Translation: CASSQELGGPSGYTF.

V and J are TRBV12-3 or TRBV12-4 and TRBJ1-5; 8 bases match TRBD1. CDR3 length equals 15 residues. Trimming at V came to 5 bases and at J to 5 bases, leaving 8 bases not matched to a gene. In DNA form, the CDR3 reads TGTGCCAGCAGTACGACAGGGGCGCGGGATCAGCCCCAGCATTTT. Its protein is CASSTTGARDQPQHF.